A selection of T cell receptor beta chains follows, all from one sample in a study of shared clonotypes between healthy human individuals. Clones were sequenced by immunoSEQ multiplex PCR, and TCRdb holds only the in-frame ones, with some missing. Counted here are hundreds of thousands of clones, less than 80% occurring once; the ten biggest clones make up around 1.8%. Sequenced sample: memory CD4+ T cells sorted from blood. These receptors were taken from a woman aged 25 to 39 in good health. Both conserved end residues are part of each CDR3. D genes are given only for firm matches. Part of the rows lack a size; the others show once, few, many or a class for expanded clones.

>TRBJ1-5|TRBV2|-|few|13
TGTGCCAGCAGTGGGACAACGGATCAGCCCCAGCATTTT
CASSGTTDQPQHF
>TRBJ2-5|TRBV5-4|-|-|13
TGTGCCAGCAGCTTGGGACTAGAAGAGACCCAGTACTTC
CASSLGLEETQYF
>TRBJ1-2|TRBV7-8|-|once|13
TGTGCCAGCAGCTTAGTTGGGGCGTATGGCTACACCTTC
CASSLVGAYGYTF
>TRBJ1-4|TRBV19|-|-|14
TGTGCCAGTAAGTTTGGAAAAGGAGATGAAAAACTGTTTTTT
CASKFGKGDEKLFF
>TRBJ2-5|TRBV29-1|-|-|14
TGCAGCGCCAAAAAAGGGGCGGGCGGGGAGACCCAGTACTTC
CSAKKGAGGETQYF
>TRBJ2-3|TRBV30|-|-|14
TGTGCCTGGAGGGACGGGCTTAGCACAGATACGCAGTATTTT
CAWRDGLSTDTQYF
>TRBJ2-7|TRBV6-5|TRBD1|-|15
TGTGCCAGCAGTACTCCCGGGACAGGGCCCTACGAGCAGTACTTC
CASSTPGTGPYEQYF
>TRBJ1-2|TRBV2|-|once|12
TGTGCCAGCAAGGTCTCCGACTATGGCTACACCTTC
CASKVSDYGYTF
>TRBJ2-5|TRBV4-2|TRBD2|-|18
TGTGCCAGCAGCCAACAACTAGCGGGAGGGCCGAATGAAGAGACCCAGTACTTC
CASSQQLAGGPNEETQYF
>TRBJ2-3|TRBV2|-|-|13
TGTGCCAGCAGGGTGGGGTCCACAGATACGCAGTATTTT
CASRVGSTDTQYF
>TRBJ1-2|TRBV2|-|-|15
TGTGCCAGCACCCTGCAGGGGACCTATGGTCGAGGCTACACCTTC
CASTLQGTYGRGYTF
>TRBJ2-1|TRBV7-6|-|-|15
TGTGCCAGCAGCCCCCTCAGGGCCAGCGCCAATGAGCAGTTCTTC
CASSPLRASANEQFF
>TRBJ2-6|TRBV11-2|-|-|16
TGTGCCAGCAGCTTAGAGGGAAGCTCTGGGGCCAACGTCCTGACTTTC
CASSLEGSSGANVLTF
>TRBJ2-7|TRBV5-6|TRBD1|once|17
TGTGCCAGCAGCTTAAGATACTCCGGGACAGGGGGCTACGAGCAGTACTTC
CASSLRYSGTGGYEQYF
>TRBJ2-7|TRBV18|TRBD2|-|16
TGTGCCAGCTCACCACTGGGAAGCGGGATAGCTTACGAGCAGTACTTC
CASSPLGSGIAYEQYF
>TRBJ2-1|TRBV7-9|-|-|14
TGTGCCAGCAGCTTAGAGTGGGGGTACAATGAGCAGTTCTTC
CASSLEWGYNEQFF
>TRBJ2-2|TRBV19|-|-|12
TGTGCCAGTAGTTCCCTGTCCGGGGAGCTGTTTTTT
CASSSLSGELFF
>TRBJ2-6|TRBV27|TRBD2|-|17
TGTGCCAGCAGTTTCGCGGGGGGCCTCCTTGGGGCCAACGTCCTGACTTTC
CASSFAGGLLGANVLTF
>TRBJ2-7|TRBV9|TRBD2|-|14
TGTGCCAGCAGCGCTAGCGGGAGGAGCGACGAGCAGTACTTC
CASSASGRSDEQYF
>TRBJ2-7|TRBV18|-|once|14
TGTGCCAGCTCACCACGTCAGGGTCACTACGAGCAGTACTTC
CASSPRQGHYEQYF
>TRBJ2-5|TRBV19|-|-|13
TGTGCCAGTAGTACAGGGTACCAAGAGACCCAGTACTTC
CASSTGYQETQYF
>TRBJ2-7|TRBV7-8|TRBD1|-|15
TGTGCCAGCAGCTTTCCGGGACAGGGGACCTACGAGCAGTACTTC
CASSFPGQGTYEQYF
>TRBJ2-2|TRBV11-2|TRBD1|-|14
TGTGCCAGCAGCCCACAGGGGTCCACCGGGGAGCTGTTTTTT
CASSPQGSTGELFF
>TRBJ2-5|TRBV5-1|-|-|12
TGCGCCAGCAGCTTGTCGGGGGAGACCCAGTACTTC
CASSLSGETQYF
>TRBJ1-1|TRBV5-5|-|once|16
TGTGCCAGCAGCCACTTAGGGGACCTGAGGGACACTGAAGCTTTCTTT
CASSHLGDLRDTEAFF
>TRBJ1-5|TRBV6-1|TRBD1|-|16
TGTGCCAGCAGTGAGTCGTGGGACAGGGTAGATCAGCCCCAGCATTTT
CASSESWDRVDQPQHF
>TRBJ1-1|TRBV20-1|-|-|11
TGCAGTGCTAGTTGGCGGGGTGAAGCTTTCTTT
CSASWRGEAFF
>TRBJ2-7|TRBV11-2|TRBD2|once|15
TGTGCCAGCAGCTTTTCTATAACTAGCGGCTACGAGCAGTACTTC
CASSFSITSGYEQYF
>TRBJ2-3|TRBV5-6|-|-|13
TGTGCCAGCAGCCCCGGCCGACTTAATACGCAGTATTTT
CASSPGRLNTQYF
>TRBJ2-2|TRBV5-1|TRBD2|-|17
TGCGCCAGCAGCTTGCCACTAGCGGCCTCGAACACCGGGGAGCTGTTTTTT
CASSLPLAASNTGELFF
>TRBJ2-1|TRBV6-5|-|once|15
TGTGCCAGCAGCCCACGTCTGGCCTCCTACAATGAGCAGTTCTTC
CASSPRLASYNEQFF
>TRBJ2-5|TRBV7-9|-|-|14
TGTGCCAGCAGCTTAGGGGTGGGTCGGGAGACCCAGTACTTC
CASSLGVGRETQYF
>TRBJ1-4|TRBV30|-|few|14
TGTGCCTGGAGGGTTCTGGTCGGGGAGGAAAAACTGTTTTTT
CAWRVLVGEEKLFF
>TRBJ1-3|TRBV11-2|-|-|16
TGTGCCAGCAGCTTAGTGGGCAGCGTTTCTGGAAACACCATATATTTT
CASSLVGSVSGNTIYF
>TRBJ2-5|TRBV5-4|TRBD2|-|15
TGTGCCAGCAGCTTGGTGGTCGCTAGCGGGGAGACCCAGTACTTC
CASSLVVASGETQYF
>TRBJ1-2|TRBV20-1|-|-|11
TGCAGTGGGGGGGCAAGCTATGGCTACACCTTC
CSGGASYGYTF
>TRBJ1-5|TRBV7-8|-|few|13
TGTGCCAGCAGCTCCTACAGCAATCAGCCCCAGCATTTT
CASSSYSNQPQHF
>TRBJ1-2|TRBV11-1|-|-|12
TGTGCCAGCAGCTCCGGACCCGAGAGCTACACCTTC
CASSSGPESYTF
>TRBJ2-1|TRBV15|TRBD1|few|14
TGTGCCACCAGCAGCGGACAGGGAGTAGCTGAGCAGTTCTTC
CATSSGQGVAEQFF
>TRBJ2-3|TRBV2|-|-|12
TGTGCCAGCATGGTTGGGGCAGATACGCAGTATTTT
CASMVGADTQYF
>TRBJ1-2|TRBV25-1|TRBD1|-|16
TGTGCCAGCAGTGATATAGGGACAGGGGCGGGCTATGGCTACACCTTC
CASSDIGTGAGYGYTF
>TRBJ1-1|TRBV6-6|TRBD1|-|12
TGTGCCAGCAGAATTGGACAGGGGGAAGCTTTCTTT
CASRIGQGEAFF
>TRBJ2-1|TRBV28|TRBD2|once|14
TGTGCCAGCAGAAGCGGGAGCTCAGGCAATGAGCAGTTCTTC
CASRSGSSGNEQFF
>TRBJ2-1|TRBV2|-|-|15
TGTGCCAGCAGTACGGGGAGCGGGACAGCCCATGAGCAGTTCTTC
CASSTGSGTAHEQFF
>TRBJ2-7|TRBV7-7|TRBD1|-|15
TGTGCCAGCAGCTCTGGACAGGGGTCCCTGTACGAGCAGTACTTC
CASSSGQGSLYEQYF
>TRBJ2-2|TRBV27|-|-|16
TGTGCCAGCAGTTCCCCCACGCGACAGGCGGCCGGGGAGCTGTTTTTT
CASSSPTRQAAGELFF
>TRBJ2-7|TRBV30|-|-|14
TGTGCCTGGGCCCGGGACGGTTCCTTTCTCGAGCAGTACTTC
CAWARDGSFLEQYF
>TRBJ2-1|TRBV29-1|-|-|13
TGCAGCGTTGATAGGACTATCGGGAATGAGCAGTTCTTC
CSVDRTIGNEQFF
>TRBJ1-5|TRBV19|TRBD1|-|14
TGTGCCAGTAGCGGGACAGGGTTAGGTCAGCCCCAGCATTTT
CASSGTGLGQPQHF
>TRBJ2-7|TRBV6-6|TRBD1|-|15
TGTGCCAGCAGTCCGACGGACAGGGCCACCTACGAGCAGTACTTC
CASSPTDRATYEQYF